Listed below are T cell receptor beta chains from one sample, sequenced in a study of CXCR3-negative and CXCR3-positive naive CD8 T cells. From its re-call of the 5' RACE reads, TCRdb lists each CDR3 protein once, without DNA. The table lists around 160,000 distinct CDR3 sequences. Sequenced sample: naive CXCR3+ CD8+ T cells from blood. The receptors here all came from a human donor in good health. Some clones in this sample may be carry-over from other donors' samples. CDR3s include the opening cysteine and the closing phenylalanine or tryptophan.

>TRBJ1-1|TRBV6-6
CASSYAFPPSTEAFF
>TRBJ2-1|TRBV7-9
CASSLAAARGYNEQFF
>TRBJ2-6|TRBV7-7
CASSPYMNSGANVLTF
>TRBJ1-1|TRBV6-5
CASSYANGGTEAFF
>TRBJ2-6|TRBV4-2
CASRSLGSVGAGANVLTF
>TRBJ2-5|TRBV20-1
CSARDWGIFQETQYF
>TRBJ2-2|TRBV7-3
CASSSLQGRNTGELFF
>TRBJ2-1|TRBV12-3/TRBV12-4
CASGPNLYNEQFF
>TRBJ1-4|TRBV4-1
CASSRQGRDEKLFF
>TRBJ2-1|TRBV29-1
CSVDEAGATYNEQFF
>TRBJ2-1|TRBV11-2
CASSLVPSGRMAEQFF
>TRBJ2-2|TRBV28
CASSLSGQLHGTGELFF
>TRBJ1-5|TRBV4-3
CASSQAFRGPEERPQHF
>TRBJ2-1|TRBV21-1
CASSKEGRSDEQFF
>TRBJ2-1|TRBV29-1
CSVEGAVYNEQFF
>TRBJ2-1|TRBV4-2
CASSKGTYNEQFF
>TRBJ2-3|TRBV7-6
CASSSYRADTQYF
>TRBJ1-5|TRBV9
CASSAGQDQPQHF
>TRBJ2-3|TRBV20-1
CSALISTDTQYF
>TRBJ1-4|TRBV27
CASRTYRASTNEKLFF
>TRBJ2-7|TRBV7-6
CASSLVPAEARDEQYF
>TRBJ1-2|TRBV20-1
CSAPGQGDGYTF
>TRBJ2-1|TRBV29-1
CSMDTLSYNEQFF
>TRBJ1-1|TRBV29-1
CSVDWLRGRNTEAFF
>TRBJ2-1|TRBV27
CASSTPALISYNEQFF
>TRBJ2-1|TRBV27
CASSSGAYNEQFF
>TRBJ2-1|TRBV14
CASSPYGLGGFYNEQFF
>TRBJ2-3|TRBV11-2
CASSSRPSGKSTDTQYF
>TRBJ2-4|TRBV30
CAWTPDGPKKYF
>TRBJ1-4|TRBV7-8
CASSSPDSRKLFF
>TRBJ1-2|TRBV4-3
CASSHDVLGGPNYGYTF
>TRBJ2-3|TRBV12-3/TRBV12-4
CASSRQGYGAGTDTQYF
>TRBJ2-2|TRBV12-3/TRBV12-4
CASSLLGSVSGELFF
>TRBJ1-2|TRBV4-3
CASSQARGPGYTF
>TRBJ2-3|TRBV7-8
CASSLVPAGATSGSTDTQYF
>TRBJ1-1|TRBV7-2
CASSLEGGQGALRTEAFF
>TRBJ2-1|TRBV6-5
CASSSPNEQFF
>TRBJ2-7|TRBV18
CASSPTGSSYEQYF
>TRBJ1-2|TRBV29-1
CSVVLASGGYTF
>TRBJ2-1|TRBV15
CATSRDRAGANEQFF
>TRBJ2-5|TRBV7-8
CASSLVEGKETQYF
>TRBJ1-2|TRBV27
CASSFGQAYGYTF
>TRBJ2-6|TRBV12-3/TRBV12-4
CASGDRVAGANVLTF
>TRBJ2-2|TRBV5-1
CASSFGAGTGELFF
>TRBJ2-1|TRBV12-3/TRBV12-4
CASRTGTRSNEQFF
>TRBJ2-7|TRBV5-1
CASSTAGLYEQYF
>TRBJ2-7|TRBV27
CAASSLSRTLNEQYF
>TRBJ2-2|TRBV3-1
CASSPPGHPSGELFF
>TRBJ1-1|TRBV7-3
CASSLSPSSGGVNTEAFF